This section outlines one T cell receptor beta chain sequence together with its context. The germline V gene encodes CDR1 SGHVS and CDR2 FNYEAQ. There are 13 residues in the CDR3. Deletions cut 6 bases from V and 4 bases from J, with 12 bases between. The data stem from a study of blood T cell repertoires in COVID-19. Study summary: Samples of COVID-19 (acute and convalescent) were obtained from the United States, Italy and Spain. The cDNA or gDNA used as material had been derived from T cells, B-cell-depleted T cells, or PBMCs.

Original processing methods: Amplification with reference gene primers provided the estimates of nucleated cell counts. The protocol was immunoSEQ multiplex PCR, while the TCRdb copy is restricted to in-frame clones and leaves out a portion. V and J calls plus clone size are reproduced from that table; the DNA served to infer D and trimming. The sample has approximately 220,000 clones; roughly 84% are singletons. The origin of this receptor is a woman aged 55 to 70 with acute or convalescent COVID-19. The rearrangement joins TRBV7-6 to TRBJ1-2; D is possibly TRBD1 (5 bases). The sample taken for sequencing was peripheral blood. For the CDR3, the DNA is TGTGCCAGCAGTCAGACAGAAGCCTATGGCTACACCTTC. Amino acid sequence: CASSQTEAYGYTF.